This T cell receptor beta chain was sequenced for a study of cytomegalovirus exposure and HLA in healthy donors. The assay was immunoSEQ multiplex PCR, and TCRdb's table has in-frame clones only and misses some. Seen here are 250,000 to 400,000 clones, nearly 90% observed once, and the top ten hold over 0.9%. Germline CDR1 reads SGHTA; CDR2 reads FQGNSA. Trimming took 1 base from V and 0 from J, leaving 7 bases between them. CDR3 length: 15 residues. Sequencing was carried out using PBMCs. The chain couples TRBV7-2 to TRBJ1-3, with TRBD1 as a possible D gene (6 bases). The sequence derives from a young man in good health and CMV-seronegative. The DNA for the CDR3 is TGTGCCAGCAGCTTAGAACAGGGCTCTGGAAACACCATATATTTT. Protein sequence: CASSLEQGSGNTIYF.